This entry concerns a single T cell receptor (beta chain). Its antigen is undetermined. The data were produced by immunoSEQ multiplex PCR, yet TCRdb's version contains in-frame clones alone and is incomplete. The sample has approximately 2.5 million clones, around nine tenths seen once. The CDR3 totals 13 residues. J gave up 5 bases and V 6 bases, and 6 bases lay outside the gene matches. Germline CDR1 reads LNHDA; CDR2 reads SQIVND (reference sequence). The data originate from a study of shared clonotypes between healthy human individuals. On the study more broadly: A couple of women and three men aged 18 to 49 made up the donors.

Study results and limitations: Naive subsets tended to show greater estimated richness than memory subsets. The researchers took only blood, and tissue repertoires probably look different.

This clonotype was obtained from a man aged 18 to 29 in good health. This chain uses TRBV19 with TRBJ2-7; 8 nucleotides match TRBD1. Sequencing was performed on naive CD4+ T cells sorted from blood. This sample's subset: CD45RA+ positively selected. The CDR3: CASRSDRAHEQYF. Here the CDR3 DNA reads TGTGCCAGTAGATCGGACAGGGCCCACGAGCAGTACTTC. The full variable domain, with the rest looked up from reference TRBV19 and TRBJ2-7, is DGGITQSPKYLFRKEGQNVTLSCEQNLNHDAMYWYRQDPGQGLRLIYYSQIVNDFQKGDIAEGYSVSREKKESFPLTVTSAQKNPTAFYLCASRSDRAHEQYFGPGTRLTVT.